This T cell receptor beta chain was recorded in a study of blood T cells in healthy people across ages (dated by TCRdb to the mid-2010s). General notes on the study: Template switching captured roughly one uniquely barcoded TCR beta cDNA molecule per two T cells in model experiments. To avoid experimental bias, donors of different ages were randomly spread across the sequencing lanes. For two donors (one aged 18 to 30 and one aged 80 or older), the study analyzed two additional independent replicas of 1 million unique cDNA reads from the same blood draw. Donors were grouped into four age groups: young (average 16 years), middle-aged (39), aged (about 60) and long-lived (approximately 78). Using deep sequencing normalized with unique cDNA molecular identifiers, the study measured how TCR beta repertoire diversity changes with age.

As for this clonotype: Its antigen target is currently unknown. No base-level quality is on record; no much larger clone is a single base apart.

Results and caveats for the whole study, not just this receptor: Bulk unsorted PBMC profiling prevented conclusive comparison of naive and antigen-experienced compartments. Estimates of total diversity from one million sequenced T cells were regarded as lower bounds and underestimates. Compared with the aged group, the long-lived group had more naive CD4+ T cells, fewer expanded clones and increased TCR diversity, suggesting age selection. As age increased, observed TCR beta diversity per million T cells dropped in a roughly linear way, and a significant reduction was already evident by age around 41. Because the CMV infection status of the donors was unknown, age-related changes in expanded clonotypes may potentially have been confounded. Observed TCR beta diversity correlated strongly with the percentage of naive T cells measured by flow cytometry.

Donors were approximately 42 systemically healthy Caucasian individuals from Russia aged about 6 to 100 years. About 10 milliliters of peripheral blood were drawn from each donor into EDTA-treated Vacutainer tubes. PBMCs were isolated by Ficoll-Paque density-gradient centrifugation, with at least 6 million obtained per sample. Trizol reagent was used to extract total RNA from the PBMCs, yielding at least 6 micrograms per sample. For every donor, an aliquot of PBMCs went through flow cytometry to measure the percentages of naive CD45RAhigh/CD27high T cells. Libraries were built with 5' RACE. The sequencer was an Illumina HiSeq 2500. A second PCR of roughly 7 to 11 cycles was performed with a sample-barcoded 5' primer and a J-beta primer mix. A unique molecular identifier was introduced onto each TCR beta cDNA molecule by a template-switch 5' adaptor carrying 12 random nucleotides. Each sample yielded at least 3 million CDR3-containing paired-end reads. First-strand cDNA was synthesized from all RNA with the Mint cDNA synthesis kit, primed by a TRBC-specific oligonucleotide. After uracil-DNA glycosylase treatment, a first 18-cycle PCR used universal primers M1SS and BC2_uni_R on all cDNA. The source study handled its data this way. Normalization of each sample was performed by random selection of 1 million high-quality reads, each carrying a distinct molecular identifier. Reads sharing molecular identifiers were discarded rather than binned into consensus sequences. MiTCR, with a Q25 quality threshold and the strictest error-elimination algorithm, was used for CDR3 identification, clonotype clustering and error correction. A nonparametric unseen species model with Euler transformation was used to estimate a lower bound on total TCR beta diversity. TCRdb trimmed the raw reads at Q25, called clones with MiXCR and kept productive beta chains. When rows share a CDR3 protein, they turn into one entry using the most common DNA and genes. These V and J calls originate from TCRdb's pipeline instead of the authors' own analysis. The sample table holds about 680,000 distinct CDR3 sequences, of which approximately 49% were seen once. The top ten hold around 32% of the sample.

Inclusive of the bounding cysteine and phenylalanine, the CDR3 is 13 residues long. The DNA shown is the 39-base CDR3, in frame from base 1. V sheds 4 bases and J sheds 4 bases, leaving 11 bases between their ends. CDR1 and CDR2 are read off the germline V gene as SGHDT and YYEEEE. The receptor comes from a woman aged 60-75 years in good health. Recombination connected TRBV5-6 to TRBJ1-2; matching of 6 bases hints at TRBD1 as the D gene. Sequenced input: blood. The DNA reads as follows: TGTGCCAGCAGCCGACAGGACATCTATGGCTACACCTTC. Its amino acids are CASSRQDIYGYTF.